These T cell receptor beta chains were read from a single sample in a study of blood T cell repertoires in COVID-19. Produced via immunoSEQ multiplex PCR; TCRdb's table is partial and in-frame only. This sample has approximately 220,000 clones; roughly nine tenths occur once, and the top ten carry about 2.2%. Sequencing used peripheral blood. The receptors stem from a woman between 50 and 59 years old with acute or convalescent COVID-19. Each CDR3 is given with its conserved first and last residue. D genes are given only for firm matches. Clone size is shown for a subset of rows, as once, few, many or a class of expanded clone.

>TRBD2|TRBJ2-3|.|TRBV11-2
TGTGCCAGCAGCTTCGGGACTAGCGGGCGAAATACGCAGTATTTT
CASSFGTSGRNTQYF
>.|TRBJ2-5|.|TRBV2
TGTGCCAGCGACCAGTCCACCGGGGAGACCCAGTACTTC
CASDQSTGETQYF
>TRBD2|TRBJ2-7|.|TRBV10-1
TGCGCCAGCAGTGGAATCGGGACTAGCGGGACGTGGGAGCAGTACTTC
CASSGIGTSGTWEQYF
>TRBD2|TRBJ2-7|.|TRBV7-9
TGTGCCAGCAGCTCCGTCGGGGGGGCTGCGTACGAGCAGTACTTC
CASSSVGGAAYEQYF
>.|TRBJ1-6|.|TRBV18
TGTGCCAGCTCACCAGGAGCATCCGCACCCCTCCACTTT
CASSPGASAPLHF
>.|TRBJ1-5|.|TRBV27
TGTGCCAGCAGTTTGGACTATACGTTTCAGCCCCAGCATTTT
CASSLDYTFQPQHF
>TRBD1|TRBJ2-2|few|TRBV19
TGTGCCAGTAGAACCGGGACAGGGAACACCGGGGAGCTGTTTTTT
CASRTGTGNTGELFF
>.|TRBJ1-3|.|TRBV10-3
TGTGCCATCAGTGGGGGCAGCTCTGGAAACACCATATATTTT
CAISGGSSGNTIYF
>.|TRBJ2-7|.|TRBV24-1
TGTGCCACCTCCGGCGGCGCCTTAAACGACTACGAGCAGTACTTC
CATSGGALNDYEQYF
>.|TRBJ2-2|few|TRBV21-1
TGTGCCAGCAACAGGAGCGGGAGGGCCAACACCGGGGAGCTGTTTTTT
CASNRSGRANTGELFF
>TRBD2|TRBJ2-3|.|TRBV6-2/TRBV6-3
TGTGCCAGCAGTTCTATGCCTCTCTTTAGCGGGGGAGGCCCAGATACGCAGTATTTT
CASSSMPLFSGGGPDTQYF
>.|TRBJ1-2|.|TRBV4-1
TGCGCCAGCAGCCAAGAACCGCGAACGTCGGCGGATGGCTACACCTTC
CASSQEPRTSADGYTF
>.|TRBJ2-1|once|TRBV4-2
TGTGCCAGCAGCCAAGATATCGGGGATGAGCAGTTCTTC
CASSQDIGDEQFF
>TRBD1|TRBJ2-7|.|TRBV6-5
TGTGCCAGCAGTTTGCAGGACAGGGGGATCTACGAGCAGTACTTC
CASSLQDRGIYEQYF
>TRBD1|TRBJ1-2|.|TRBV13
TGTGCCAGCAGCGCCCGGGACAGGGGGCGTCCCAGGGGCTACACCTTC
CASSARDRGRPRGYTF
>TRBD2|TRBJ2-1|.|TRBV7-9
TGTGCCAGCAGCCCACTAGCGGGAGGGCCCAATGAGCAGTTCTTC
CASSPLAGGPNEQFF
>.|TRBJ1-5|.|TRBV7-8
TGTGCCAGCAGCTTACAGGGCGGCGATCAGCCCCAGCATTTT
CASSLQGGDQPQHF
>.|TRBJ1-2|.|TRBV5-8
TGTGCCAGCAGCTTAGGGCCAAACAGGAGTTATGGCTACACCTTC
CASSLGPNRSYGYTF
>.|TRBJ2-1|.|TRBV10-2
TGCGCCAGCACCGGGGACAACTACAATGAGCAGTTCTTC
CASTGDNYNEQFF
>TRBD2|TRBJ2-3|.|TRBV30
TGTGCCTGGAGTCCCTCGGCGGGAGGTAATACGCAGTATTTT
CAWSPSAGGNTQYF
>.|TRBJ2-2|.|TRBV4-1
TGCGCCAGCAGCCAAGACCAGAACACCGGGGAGCTGTTTTTT
CASSQDQNTGELFF
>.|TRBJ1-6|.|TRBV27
TGTGCCAGCAGTCGCCCTTGGGAGGGCAGTGCACCCCTCCACTTT
CASSRPWEGSAPLHF
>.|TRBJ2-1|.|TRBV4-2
TGTGCCAGCAGCCAGGGAGGCCACAATGAGCAGTTCTTC
CASSQGGHNEQFF
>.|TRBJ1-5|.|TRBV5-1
TGCGCCAGCAGCTTCACTGGCAATCAGCCCCAGCATTTT
CASSFTGNQPQHF
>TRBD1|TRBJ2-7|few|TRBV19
TGTGCCAGTAGTATAGTACAGGGGGGCGAGCAGTACTTC
CASSIVQGGEQYF
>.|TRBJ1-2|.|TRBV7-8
TGTGCCAGCAGCTTAGCTGGCCGGGAGCGCTATGGCTACACCTTC
CASSLAGRERYGYTF
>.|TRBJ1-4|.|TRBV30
TGTGCCTGGAGTCCACAGCCGGGGGACTGGGAAAAACTGTTTTTT
CAWSPQPGDWEKLFF
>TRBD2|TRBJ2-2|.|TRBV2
TGTGCCAGCAGTCCGGGACTAGCGAACACCGGGGAGCTGTTTTTT
CASSPGLANTGELFF
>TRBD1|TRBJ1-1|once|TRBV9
TGTGCCAGCAGCGCGCTGCAGGGGGACACTGAAGCTTTCTTT
CASSALQGDTEAFF
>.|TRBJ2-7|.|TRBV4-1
TGCGCCAGCAGCCAAGTCCATGGAGGAGGCCCCTCCTACGAGCAGTACTTC
CASSQVHGGGPSYEQYF
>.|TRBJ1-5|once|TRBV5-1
TGCGCCAGCAGCTTGGACGGGGTTAGCAATCAGCCCCAGCATTTT
CASSLDGVSNQPQHF
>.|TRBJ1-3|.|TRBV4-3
TGCGCCAGCAGCCAAGATTGGGCCGGATCCTACTCTGGAAACACCATATATTTT
CASSQDWAGSYSGNTIYF
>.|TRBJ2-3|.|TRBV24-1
TGTGCCACCGGGCACGATGGCACAGATACGCAGTATTTT
CATGHDGTDTQYF
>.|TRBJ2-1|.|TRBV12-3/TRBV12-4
TGTGCCAGCAGCCGGGTCTATGAGCAGTTCTTC
CASSRVYEQFF
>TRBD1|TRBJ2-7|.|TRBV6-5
TGTGCCAGCAGAAATGACAGGGGCTCGAACTACGAGCAGTACTTC
CASRNDRGSNYEQYF
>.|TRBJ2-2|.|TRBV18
TGTGCCAGCTCACCACCAACAGGTCAAAACACCGGGGAGCTGTTTTTT
CASSPPTGQNTGELFF
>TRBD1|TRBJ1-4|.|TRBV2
TGTGCCAGCAGTGAAGGGGGGACAGGGGGCGAAAAACTGTTTTTT
CASSEGGTGGEKLFF
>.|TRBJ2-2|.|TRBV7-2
TGTGCCAGCAGCTTCAGGGCGTGGACCGGGGAGCTGTTTTTT
CASSFRAWTGELFF
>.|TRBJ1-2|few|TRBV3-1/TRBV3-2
TGTGCCAGCAGCCAAGAAACAAGCTATGGCTACACCTTC
CASSQETSYGYTF
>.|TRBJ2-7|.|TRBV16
TGTGCCAGCAGCCATCGCACTTACGAGCAGTACTTC
CASSHRTYEQYF
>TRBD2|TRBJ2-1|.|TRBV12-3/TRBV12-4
TGTGCCAGCAGGACTAGCGGGACTCATGAGCAGTTCTTC
CASRTSGTHEQFF
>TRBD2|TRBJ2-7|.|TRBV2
TGTGCCAGCAGTGATAGCGGGGGGGCGGAGGAGCAGTACTTC
CASSDSGGAEEQYF
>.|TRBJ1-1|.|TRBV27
TGTGCCAGCAGTTTATCGCTCCCCACGGGGGGGACTGAAGCTTTCTTT
CASSLSLPTGGTEAFF
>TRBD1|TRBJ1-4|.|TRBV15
TGTGCCACCAGCAGAGATAGGGTTCGGGCCGCCGCGTTCGGGGACGGACAGGGGAATGAAAAACTGTTTTTT
CATSRDRVRAAAFGDGQGNEKLFF
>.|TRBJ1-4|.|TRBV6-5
TGTGCCAGCAGTAAATCGAGGGGGGGCCGTGAAAAACTGTTTTTT
CASSKSRGGREKLFF
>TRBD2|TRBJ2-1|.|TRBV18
TGTGCCAGCTCACTGACTAGCGGGGAATACAATGAGCAGTTCTTC
CASSLTSGEYNEQFF